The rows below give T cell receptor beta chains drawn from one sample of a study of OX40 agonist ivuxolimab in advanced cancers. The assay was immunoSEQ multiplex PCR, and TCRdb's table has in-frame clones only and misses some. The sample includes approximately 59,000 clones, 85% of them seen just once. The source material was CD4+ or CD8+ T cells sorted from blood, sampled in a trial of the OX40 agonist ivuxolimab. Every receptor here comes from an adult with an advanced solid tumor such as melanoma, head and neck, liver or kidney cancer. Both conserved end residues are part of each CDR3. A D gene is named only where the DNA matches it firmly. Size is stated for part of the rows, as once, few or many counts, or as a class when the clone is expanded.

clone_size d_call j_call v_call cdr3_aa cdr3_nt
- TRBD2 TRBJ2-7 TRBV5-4 CASSSGLAEAEQYF TGTGCCAGCAGCTCGGGACTAGCGGAAGCCGAGCAGTACTTC
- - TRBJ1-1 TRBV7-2 CASSSDPLEAFF TGTGCCAGCAGCTCCGACCCACTAGAAGCTTTCTTT
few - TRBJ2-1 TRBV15 CATSRDSGEQFF TGTGCCACCAGCAGAGACTCTGGTGAGCAGTTCTTC
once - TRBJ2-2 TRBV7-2 CASSLEGRKYTGELFF TGTGCCAGCAGCTTAGAGGGGAGGAAGTACACCGGGGAGCTGTTTTTT
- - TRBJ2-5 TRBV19 CASSFNSDATGETQYF TGTGCCAGTAGCTTCAATTCCGACGCCACCGGCGAGACCCAGTACTTC
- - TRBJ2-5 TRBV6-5 CASSSVQRETQYF TGTGCCAGCAGCTCAGTACAGCGGGAGACCCAGTACTTC
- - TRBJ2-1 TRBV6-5 CASSLRVLGFF TGTGCCAGCAGCCTAAGGGTCCTTGGGTTCTTC
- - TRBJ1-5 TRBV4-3 CASSQALNQPQHF TGCGCCAGCAGCCAAGCCTTAAATCAGCCCCAGCATTTT
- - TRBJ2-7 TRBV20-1 CSAMTVDEQYF TGCAGTGCTATGACGGTGGACGAGCAGTACTTC
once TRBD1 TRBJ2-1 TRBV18 CASSPIPDRGANEQFF TGTGCCAGCTCACCAATACCGGACAGGGGCGCTAATGAGCAGTTCTTC
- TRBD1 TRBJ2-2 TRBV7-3 CASSPDPRDRLFTGELFF TGTGCCAGCAGCCCCGACCCTCGGGACAGATTGTTTACCGGGGAGCTGTTTTTT
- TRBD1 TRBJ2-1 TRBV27 CASSRTGAINEQFF TGTGCCAGCAGTAGGACAGGGGCGATCAATGAGCAGTTCTTC
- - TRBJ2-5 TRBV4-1 CASSQGVEQETQYF TGCGCCAGCAGCCAGGGGGTGGAACAAGAGACCCAGTACTTC